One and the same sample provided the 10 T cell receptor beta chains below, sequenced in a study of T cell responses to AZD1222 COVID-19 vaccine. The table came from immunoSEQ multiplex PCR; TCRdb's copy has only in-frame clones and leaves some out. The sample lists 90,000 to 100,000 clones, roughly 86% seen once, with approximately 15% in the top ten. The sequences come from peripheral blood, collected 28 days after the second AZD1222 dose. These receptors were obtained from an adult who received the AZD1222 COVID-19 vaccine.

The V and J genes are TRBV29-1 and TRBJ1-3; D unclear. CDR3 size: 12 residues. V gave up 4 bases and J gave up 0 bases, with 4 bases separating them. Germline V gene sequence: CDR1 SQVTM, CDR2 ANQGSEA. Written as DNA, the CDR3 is TGCAGCGTTGGGGCCTCTGGAAACACCATATATTTT. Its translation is CSVGASGNTIYF.

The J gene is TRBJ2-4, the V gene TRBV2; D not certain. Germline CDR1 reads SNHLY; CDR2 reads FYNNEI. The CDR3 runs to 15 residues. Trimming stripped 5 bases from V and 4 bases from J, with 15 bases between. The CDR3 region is CASSSTQSIKNIQYF. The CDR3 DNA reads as TGTGCCAGCAGTTCTACCCAGAGTATTAAAAACATTCAGTACTTC.

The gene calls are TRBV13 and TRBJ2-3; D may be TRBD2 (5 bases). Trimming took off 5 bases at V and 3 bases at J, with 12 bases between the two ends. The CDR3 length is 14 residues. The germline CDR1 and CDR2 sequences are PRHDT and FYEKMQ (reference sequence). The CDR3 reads CASSLRLATDTQYF. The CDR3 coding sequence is TGTGCCAGCAGCCTCCGGCTAGCAACAGATACGCAGTATTTT.

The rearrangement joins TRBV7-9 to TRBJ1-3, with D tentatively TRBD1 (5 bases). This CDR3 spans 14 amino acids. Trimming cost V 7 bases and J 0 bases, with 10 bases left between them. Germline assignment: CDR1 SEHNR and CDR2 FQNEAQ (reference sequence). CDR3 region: CASIGAPSGNTIYF. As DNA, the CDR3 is TGTGCCAGCATCGGGGCCCCCTCTGGAAACACCATATATTTT.

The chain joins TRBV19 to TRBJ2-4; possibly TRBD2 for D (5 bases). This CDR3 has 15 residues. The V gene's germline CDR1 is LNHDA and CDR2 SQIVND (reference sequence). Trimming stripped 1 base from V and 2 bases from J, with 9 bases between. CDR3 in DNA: TGTGCCAGTAGTATAGTTGAGGGATCCAAAAACATTCAGTACTTC. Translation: CASSIVEGSKNIQYF.

The CDR3 protein is CASSDRTSGWYNEQFF. The CDR3 DNA follows: TGTGCCAGCAGTGACAGGACTAGCGGGTGGTACAATGAGCAGTTCTTC. The chain links TRBV27 to TRBJ2-1, with TRBD2 identical over 11 bases. CDR3 length equals 16 residues. Germline-derived CDR1 and CDR2 are MNHEY and SMNVEV (reference sequence). The V segment lost 5 bases and the J segment 4 bases; nucleotides outside the gene matches: 7.

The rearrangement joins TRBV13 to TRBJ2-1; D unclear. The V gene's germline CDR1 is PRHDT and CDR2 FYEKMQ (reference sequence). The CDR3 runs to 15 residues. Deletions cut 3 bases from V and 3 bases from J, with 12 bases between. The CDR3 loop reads CASSFSISGYNEQFF. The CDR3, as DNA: TGTGCCAGCAGCTTTTCGATATCGGGCTACAATGAGCAGTTCTTC.

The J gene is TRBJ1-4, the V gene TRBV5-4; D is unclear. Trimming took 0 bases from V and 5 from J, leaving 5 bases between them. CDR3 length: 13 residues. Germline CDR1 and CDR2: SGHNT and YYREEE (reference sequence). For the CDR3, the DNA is TGTGCCAGCAGCTTGGATGTAAATGAAAAACTGTTTTTT. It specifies CASSLDVNEKLFF.

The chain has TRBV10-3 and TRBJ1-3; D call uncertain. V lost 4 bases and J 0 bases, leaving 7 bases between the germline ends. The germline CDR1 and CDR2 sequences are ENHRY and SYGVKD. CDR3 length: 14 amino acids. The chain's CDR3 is CAISVESSGNTIYF. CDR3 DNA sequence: TGTGCCATCAGTGTTGAGAGCTCTGGAAACACCATATATTTT.

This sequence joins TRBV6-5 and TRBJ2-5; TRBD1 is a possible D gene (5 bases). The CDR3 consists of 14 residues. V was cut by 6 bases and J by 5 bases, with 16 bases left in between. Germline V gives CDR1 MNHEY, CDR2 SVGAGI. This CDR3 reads CASRATTVGETQYF. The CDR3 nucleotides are TGTGCCAGCAGGGCGACGACAGTTGGGGAGACCCAGTACTTC.